This entry concerns a single T cell receptor beta chain. The data are from a study of blood T cell repertoires in COVID-19. Background on the study: COVID-19 samples collected from the United States, Italy and Spain covered acute and convalescent phases.

Libraries were prepared by immunoSEQ multiplex PCR; TCRdb keeps only in-frame clonotypes and omits some of them. Among some 200,000 clones listed, approximately 87% were seen once. The CDR3 has 12 amino acids. The V gene lost 5 bases and the J gene lost 8 bases, with 12 bases spanning the gap. Germline V lookup: CDR1 MGHDK, CDR2 SYGVNS. The J gene is TRBJ1-1, the V gene TRBV25-1, with a tentative D call TRBD1 (5 bases). The source of this sequence is a woman aged 65 to 85 with COVID-19, enrolled during active disease. Sequencing was performed on peripheral blood. CDR3 amino acids: CASSPFRGEAFF. CDR3 bases: TGTGCCAGCAGTCCATTCCGGGGGGAAGCTTTCTTT.